This T cell receptor (beta chain) was captured in a study of blood T cell repertoires in COVID-19. Original methodology: The authors estimated nucleated cell counts from reference gene primer amplification. Repertoires were generated with immunoSEQ multiplex PCR, while TCRdb's copy carries only in-frame clones and drops some. V, J and clone size were drawn from that table, and D and trimming were deduced from the DNA. The table records about 140,000 clones, about 77% of them present only once. This clone was seen more than once but under ten times. The CDR3 consists of 16 residues. Germline CDR1 is LGHNA and CDR2 is YNFKEQ. The V and J ends lost 6 bases and 5 bases respectively, with 21 bases between them.

The clonotype originates from a woman aged 45-65 years with active or convalescent COVID-19. The sequencing input was peripheral blood. This chain joins TRBV4-2 and TRBJ2-3; maybe TRBD1 (6 bases). Here the CDR3 DNA reads TGTGCCAGCAGTCTCAGGCAGGGGTCCGAGAGAGATACGCAGTATTTT. It codes for CASSLRQGSERDTQYF.